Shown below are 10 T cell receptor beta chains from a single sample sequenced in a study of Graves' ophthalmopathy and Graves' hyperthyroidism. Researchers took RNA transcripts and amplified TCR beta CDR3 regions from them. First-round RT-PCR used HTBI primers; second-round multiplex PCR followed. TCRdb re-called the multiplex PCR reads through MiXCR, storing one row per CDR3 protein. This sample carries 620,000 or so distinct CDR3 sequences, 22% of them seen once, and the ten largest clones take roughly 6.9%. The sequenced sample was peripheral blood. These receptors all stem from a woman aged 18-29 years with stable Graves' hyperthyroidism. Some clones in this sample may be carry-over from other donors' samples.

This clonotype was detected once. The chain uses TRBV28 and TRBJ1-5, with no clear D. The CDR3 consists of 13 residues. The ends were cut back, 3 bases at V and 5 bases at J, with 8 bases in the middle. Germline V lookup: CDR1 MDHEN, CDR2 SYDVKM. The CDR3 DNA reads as TGTGCCAGCAGTTTTAATGCTCATCAGCCCCAGCATTTT. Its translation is CASSFNAHQPQHF.

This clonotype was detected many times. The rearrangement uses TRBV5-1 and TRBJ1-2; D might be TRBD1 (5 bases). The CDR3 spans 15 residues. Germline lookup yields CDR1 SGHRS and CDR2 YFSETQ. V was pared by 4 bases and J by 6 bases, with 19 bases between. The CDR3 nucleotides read TGCGCCAGCAGCCCAGAAGGACAATATTCGAATGGCTACACCTTC. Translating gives CASSPEGQYSNGYTF.

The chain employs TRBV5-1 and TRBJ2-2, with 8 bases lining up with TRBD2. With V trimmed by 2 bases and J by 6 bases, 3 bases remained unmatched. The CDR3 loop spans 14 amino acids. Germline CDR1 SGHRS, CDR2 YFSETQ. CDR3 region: CASSLAGEAGELFF. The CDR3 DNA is TGCGCCAGCAGCTTAGCGGGAGAGGCCGGGGAGCTGTTTTTT.

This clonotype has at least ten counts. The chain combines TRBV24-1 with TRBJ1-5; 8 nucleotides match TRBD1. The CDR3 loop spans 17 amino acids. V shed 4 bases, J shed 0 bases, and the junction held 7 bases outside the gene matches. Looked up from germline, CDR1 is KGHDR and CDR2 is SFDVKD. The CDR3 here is CATSDKGTGLSNQPQHF. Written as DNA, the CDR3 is TGTGCCACCAGTGACAAGGGGACAGGACTTAGCAATCAGCCCCAGCATTTT.

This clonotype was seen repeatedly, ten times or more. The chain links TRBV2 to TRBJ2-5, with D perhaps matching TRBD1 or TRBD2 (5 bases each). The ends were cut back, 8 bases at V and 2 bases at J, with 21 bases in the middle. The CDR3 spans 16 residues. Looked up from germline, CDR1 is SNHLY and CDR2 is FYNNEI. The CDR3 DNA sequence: TGTGCCAGCGGAGAGAGGGCAGGGACGTTTCAAGAGACCCAGTACTTC. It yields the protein CASGERAGTFQETQYF. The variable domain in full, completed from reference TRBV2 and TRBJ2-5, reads EPEVTQTPSHQVTQMGQEVILRCVPISNHLYFYWYRQILGQKVEFLVSFYNNEISEKSEIFDDQFSVERPDGSNFTLKIRSTKLEDSAMYFCASGERAGTFQETQYFGPGTRLLVL.

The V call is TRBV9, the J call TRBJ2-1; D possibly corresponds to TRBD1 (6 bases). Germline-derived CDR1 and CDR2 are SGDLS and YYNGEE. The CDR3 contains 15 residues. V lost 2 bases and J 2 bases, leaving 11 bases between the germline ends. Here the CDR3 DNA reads TGTGCCAGCAGCGTCGGGCAGGGGACCTACAATGAGCAGTTCTTC. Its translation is CASSVGQGTYNEQFF.

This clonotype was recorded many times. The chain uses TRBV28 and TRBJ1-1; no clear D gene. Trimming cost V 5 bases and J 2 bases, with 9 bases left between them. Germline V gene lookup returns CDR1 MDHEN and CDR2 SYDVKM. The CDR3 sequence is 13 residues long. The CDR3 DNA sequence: TGTGCCAGCAGTCCCACCTCAAACACTGAAGCTTTCTTT. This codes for CASSPTSNTEAFF.

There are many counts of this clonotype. CDR3 region: CASSTPGPLETQYF. In DNA, the CDR3 is TGTGCCAGCAGCACACCGGGGCCCCTGGAGACCCAGTACTTC. V usage is TRBV5-5 and J usage is TRBJ2-5; TRBD1 or TRBD2 may be the D gene (5 bases each). This CDR3 region has 14 residues. Trimming cost V 4 bases and J 5 bases, with 15 bases left between them. Germline V lookup: CDR1 SGHKS, CDR2 YYEKEE (reference sequence).

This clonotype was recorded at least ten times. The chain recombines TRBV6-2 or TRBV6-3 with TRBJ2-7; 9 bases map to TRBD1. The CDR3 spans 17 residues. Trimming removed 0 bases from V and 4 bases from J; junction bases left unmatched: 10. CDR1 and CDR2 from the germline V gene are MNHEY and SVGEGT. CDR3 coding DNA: TGTGCCAGCAGTTACTCGAATGTCGGACAGGGGAGGTACGAGCAGTACTTC. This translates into CASSYSNVGQGRYEQYF.

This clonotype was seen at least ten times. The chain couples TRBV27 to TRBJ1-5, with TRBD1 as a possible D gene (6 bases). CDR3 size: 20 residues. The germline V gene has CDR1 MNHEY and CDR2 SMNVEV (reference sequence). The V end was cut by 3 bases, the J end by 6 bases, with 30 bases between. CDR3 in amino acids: CASSFLGRVSFNREVQPQHF. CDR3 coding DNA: TGTGCCAGCAGTTTTCTAGGAAGGGTGAGTTTCAACAGGGAAGTTCAGCCCCAGCATTTT.